This passage covers 21 T cell receptor beta chains from one sample sequenced in a study of vaccination and CD4 T cells after COVID-19. Sequencing of the DNA from cultured CD4+ T cells was carried out with the Oncomine TCR Beta short-read assay. TCRdb processed the PCR reads anew with MiXCR; each CDR3 protein has one entry. Of 12,000 or so distinct CDR3 sequences detected, 35% to 45% appear once; the ten largest clones hold more than 20%. Antigens for these TCRs are unknown. The treatment is: approximately 9-day PBMC culture with coronavirus spike peptide pools or control peptides (ViraFEST assay). The sample comprised cultured CD4+ T cells from blood. These receptors were taken from a human donor with COVID-19.

The chain carries TRBV28 and TRBJ1-1, with 7 bases lining up with TRBD1. Germline CDR1 is MDHEN and CDR2 is SYDVKM. The CDR3 is 18 residues long. Trimming took 2 bases from V and 8 from J; bases not matched to a gene: 20. The CDR3 nucleotides are TGTGCCAGCAGTTTAATGGCCACCTCGACAGGGTACTCCCCCGAAGCTTTCTTT. It specifies CASSLMATSTGYSPEAFF.

This chain connects TRBV19 to TRBJ1-1, with D possibly TRBD1 on 6 matching bases. CDR3 size: 13 residues. Trimming removed 10 bases from V and 2 bases from J, with 14 bases in between. Per germline, CDR1 LNHDA and CDR2 SQIVND (reference sequence). The CDR3 loop reads CATKNRVNTEAFF. The CDR3 nucleotides are TGTGCCACAAAGAACAGGGTCAACACTGAAGCTTTCTTT.

This clonotype was detected only a few times. The rearrangement joins TRBV7-2 to TRBJ2-7, with D perhaps matching TRBD1 (6 bases). Germline lookup yields CDR1 SGHTA and CDR2 FQGNSA. With 4 bases removed from V and 0 bases from J, the gap between germline ends came to 10 bases. The CDR3 runs to 14 residues. CDR3 residues: CASSYRESSYEQYF. CDR3 coding DNA: TGTGCCAGCAGCTACAGGGAGAGCTCCTACGAGCAGTACTTC.

This clonotype came up a few times. The chain carries TRBV7-9 and TRBJ1-2; the match to TRBD1 covers 7 bases. CDR1 SEHNR and CDR2 FQNEAQ come from the germline V gene (reference sequence). Trimming at V came to 0 bases and at J to 8 bases, leaving 3 bases not matched to a gene. The CDR3 covers 13 residues. The CDR3 region has the DNA TGTGCCAGCAGCTTAGCGACAGGGCGCGGCTACACCTTC. Its protein is CASSLATGRGYTF.

There are a few counts of this clonotype. The chain recombines TRBV6-1 with TRBJ1-1, with TRBD1 matching 8 bases. The CDR3 has 16 residues. The trim removed 6 bases at V and 4 bases at J, leaving 13 bases unmatched. Germline V gene sequence: CDR1 MNHNS, CDR2 SASEGT. CDR3 region: CASSHNRGARITEAFF. The CDR3 bases are TGTGCCAGCAGCCATAACAGGGGGGCGAGAATCACTGAAGCTTTCTTT.

The chain is built from TRBV7-6 and TRBJ2-7; perhaps D is TRBD1 or TRBD2 (6 bases each). The CDR3 spans 16 residues. Germline CDR1 reads SGHVS; CDR2 reads FNYEAQ. The germline V and J ends were trimmed by 1 base and 0 bases, with 13 bases remaining between them. CDR3 region: CASSLGGAGSSYEQYF. The CDR3 DNA reads TGTGCCAGCAGCTTAGGGGGGGCAGGGTCCTCCTACGAGCAGTACTTC.

This clonotype has just one count. The gene calls are TRBV6-2 or TRBV6-3 and TRBJ2-1; 8 positions match TRBD1. This CDR3 is 14 amino acids long. The ends lost 5 bases at V and 9 bases at J; junction bases unmatched: 9. In germline, CDR1 is MNHEY, CDR2 SVGEGT. CDR3 region: CASSPRQGRTEQFF. CDR3 bases: TGTGCCAGCAGTCCCCGACAGGGGAGGACTGAGCAGTTCTTC.

The rearrangement joins TRBV28 to TRBJ2-6; D ambiguous. Germline CDR1 MDHEN, CDR2 SYDVKM. This CDR3 comprises 15 residues. Trimming cost V 1 base and J 0 bases, with 4 bases left between them. The CDR3 DNA reads as TGTGCCAGCAGTTTATCCTCCTCTGGGGCCAACGTCCTGACTTTC. As protein: CASSLSSSGANVLTF.

This clonotype was counted between two and nine times. The rearrangement uses TRBV5-4 and TRBJ1-1; no clear D gene. This CDR3 has 15 residues. V gave up 5 bases and J gave up 3 bases, with 17 bases separating them. Germline V gives CDR1 SGHNT, CDR2 YYREEE (reference sequence). The CDR3: CASSERIGADTEAFF. The DNA for the CDR3 is TGTGCCAGCAGTGAACGGATCGGAGCGGACACTGAAGCTTTCTTT.

This clonotype appeared a few times. The V call is TRBV6-2 or TRBV6-3, the J call TRBJ1-5; 7 positions match TRBD1. The CDR3 loop spans 14 amino acids. In germline, CDR1 is MNHEY, CDR2 SVGEGT. The trim removed 1 base at V and 11 bases at J, leaving 8 bases unmatched. CDR3 DNA: TGTGCCAGCAGTTACTGGTTACAGGGGTCAGCCCAGCATTTT. It yields the protein CASSYWLQGSAQHF.

The rearrangement uses TRBV27 and TRBJ1-4, with TRBD1 matching 7 bases. The V gene end was trimmed by 8 bases and the J gene end by 8 bases; junction bases not matched to a gene: 11. CDR1 is MNHEY and CDR2 is SMNVEV in the germline V gene (reference sequence). The CDR3 runs 14 residues. The CDR3 loop reads CASGLQGLGEKLFF. The CDR3 DNA is TGTGCCAGCGGACTACAGGGGCTCGGGGAAAAACTGTTTTTT.

The chain is built from TRBV10-1 and TRBJ1-1; possible D gene TRBD1, 5 bases. Trimming pared 4 bases from V and 3 bases from J, leaving 6 bases between. The CDR3 totals 12 residues. CDR1 and CDR2 (germline): WNHNN, SYGVQD (reference sequence). CDR3 amino acids: CASSGQHTEAFF. CDR3 sequence (DNA): TGCGCCAGCAGTGGACAGCACACTGAAGCTTTCTTT.

This clonotype was seen more than once but under ten times. The V gene is TRBV20-1, the J gene TRBJ2-3; 11 positions agree with TRBD1. The CDR3 consists of 15 residues. Germline values: CDR1 DFQATT, CDR2 SNEGSKA (reference sequence). The junction had 8 bases not matched to a gene; V was cut back by 6 bases and J by 3 bases. CDR3 residues: CSAGGQGGRTDTQYF. The CDR3 DNA reads TGCAGTGCAGGGGGACAGGGGGGGCGAACAGATACGCAGTATTTT.

The rearrangement joins TRBV6-1 to TRBJ2-7, with 11 nucleotides matching TRBD1. CDR3 size: 16 residues. Germline assignment: CDR1 MNHNS and CDR2 SASEGT. The junction had 9 bases not matched to a gene; V was cut back by 6 bases and J by 2 bases. The chain's CDR3 is CASSRASGQGAYEQYF. The CDR3 DNA reads TGTGCCAGCAGCAGGGCGTCGGGACAGGGGGCCTACGAGCAGTACTTC.

The rearrangement links TRBV6-1 to TRBJ1-6, with 9 bases matching TRBD1. The trim removed 6 bases at V and 0 bases at J, leaving 6 bases unmatched. The CDR3 is 17 amino acids. Germline CDR1 and CDR2: MNHNS and SASEGT. The CDR3 bases are TGTGCCAGCAGGGTGACAGGGGGATACTCCTATAATTCACCCCTCCACTTT. Protein product: CASRVTGGYSYNSPLHF.

The rearrangement uses TRBV6-1 and TRBJ2-5, with 7 positions matching TRBD1. The germline V gene encodes CDR1 MNHNS and CDR2 SASEGT. This CDR3 spans 14 amino acids. The trim removed 8 bases at V and 2 bases at J, leaving 8 bases unmatched. Here the CDR3 DNA reads TGTGCCAGCGCCCGGACAGGACAACAAGAGACCCAGTACTTC. Translation: CASARTGQQETQYF.

Only a few counts were recorded for this clonotype. The gene calls are TRBV30 and TRBJ2-4; no clear D gene. Germline loops: CDR1 GTSNPN, CDR2 SVGIG (reference sequence). V was pared by 5 bases and J by 3 bases, with 8 bases between. CDR3 length: 12 residues. The CDR3 protein is CAWSKHKNIQYF. Written as DNA, the CDR3 is TGTGCCTGGTCTAAACACAAAAACATTCAGTACTTC.

The chain joins TRBV19 to TRBJ1-6, with D perhaps TRBD1 (6 bases). In germline, CDR1 is LNHDA, CDR2 SQIVND (reference sequence). The CDR3 contains 14 residues. V was shortened by 2 bases and J by 13 bases, with 15 bases between the two germline ends. The CDR3 here is CASSINQPGVPLHF. In DNA, the CDR3 is TGTGCCAGTAGTATAAACCAACCAGGGGTTCCCCTCCACTTT.

In its sample, this clonotype was seen a few times. This chain joins TRBV6-1 and TRBJ2-5; 9 bases match TRBD1. V dropped 6 bases and J dropped 5; count of bases not matched to a gene: 7. The germline V gene encodes CDR1 MNHNS and CDR2 SASEGT. CDR3 length: 14 residues. CDR3 loop: CASSAGTGWETQYF. The CDR3 DNA is TGTGCCAGCAGCGCCGGGACAGGGTGGGAGACCCAGTACTTC.

Only a few counts were recorded for this clonotype. The gene calls are TRBV7-8 and TRBJ1-3; no reliable D call. There are 14 residues in the CDR3. Trimming took off 1 base at V and 5 bases at J, with 9 bases between the two ends. Germline CDR1 SGHVS, CDR2 FQNEAQ. CDR3 in amino acids: CASSLVGDRNTIYF. The CDR3 DNA reads as TGTGCCAGCAGCTTAGTCGGGGATAGAAACACCATATATTTT. Full variable domain (remainder filled in from reference TRBV7-8 and TRBJ1-3): GAGVSQSPRYKVAKRGQDVALRCDPISGHVSLFWYQQALGQGPEFLTYFQNEAQLDKSGLPSDRFFAERPEGSVSTLKIQRTQQEDSAVYLCASSLVGDRNTIYFGEGSWLTVV.

The rearrangement uses TRBV6-1 and TRBJ1-2, with D possibly TRBD1 on 6 matching bases. CDR3 length: 14 amino acids. Trimming took 6 bases from V and 4 from J, leaving 15 bases between them. CDR1 and CDR2 from the germline V gene are MNHNS and SASEGT. The CDR3 nucleotides are TGTGCCAGCAGATTGGGGCAGGGGATCTATGGCTACACCTTC. Amino acid sequence: CASRLGQGIYGYTF.